This T cell receptor (beta chain) was retrieved from a study of cytomegalovirus exposure and HLA in healthy donors. Vbeta (60) and Jbeta (13) primers were used in the PCR. Generated by immunoSEQ multiplex PCR, the TCRdb table keeps only in-frame clones and is missing some. The profile shows about 63,000 clones, approximately 71% of them singletons. Comment on this clone: At one end, the junction sequence differs from germline, possibly due to a read error.

The sequencing input was PBMCs. The receptor was isolated from a man between 45 and 60 years old in good health and CMV-seronegative.

Written as DNA, the CDR3 is TGCAGCGTCGAAGGAGGGGGGGCCTTGGGCACCGGGGAGCTGTTTTTT. It is translated as CSVEGGGALGTGELFF. This sequence joins TRBV29-1 and TRBJ2-2, with TRBD2 as a possible D gene (7 bases). The CDR3 spans 16 residues. Germline V lookup: CDR1 SQVTM, CDR2 ANQGSEA.